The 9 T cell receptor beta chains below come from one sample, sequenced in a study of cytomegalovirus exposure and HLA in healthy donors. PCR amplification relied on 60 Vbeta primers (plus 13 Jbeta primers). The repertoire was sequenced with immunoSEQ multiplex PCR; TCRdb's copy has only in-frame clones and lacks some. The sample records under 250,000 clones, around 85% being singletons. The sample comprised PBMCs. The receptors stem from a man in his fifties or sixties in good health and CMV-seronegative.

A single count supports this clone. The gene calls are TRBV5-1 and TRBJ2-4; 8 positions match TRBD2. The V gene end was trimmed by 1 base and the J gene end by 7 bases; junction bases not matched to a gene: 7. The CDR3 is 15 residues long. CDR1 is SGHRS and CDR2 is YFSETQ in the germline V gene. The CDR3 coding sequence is TGCGCCAGCAGCTTGCAGCCCCGCGGGGGGAACATTCAGTACTTC. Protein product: CASSLQPRGGNIQYF.

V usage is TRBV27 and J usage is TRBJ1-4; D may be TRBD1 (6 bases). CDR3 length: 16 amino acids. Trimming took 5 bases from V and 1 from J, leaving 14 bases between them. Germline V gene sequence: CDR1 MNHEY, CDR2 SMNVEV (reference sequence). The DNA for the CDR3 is TGTGCCAGCAGTCCTCGGGACACTCGAACTAATGAAAAACTGTTTTTT. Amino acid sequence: CASSPRDTRTNEKLFF.

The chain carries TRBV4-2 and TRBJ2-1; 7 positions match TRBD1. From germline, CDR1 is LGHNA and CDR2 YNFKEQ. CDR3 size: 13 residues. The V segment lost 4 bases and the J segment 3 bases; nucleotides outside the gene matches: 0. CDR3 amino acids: CASSRDSYNEQFF. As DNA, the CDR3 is TGTGCCAGCAGCCGGGACAGCTACAATGAGCAGTTCTTC.

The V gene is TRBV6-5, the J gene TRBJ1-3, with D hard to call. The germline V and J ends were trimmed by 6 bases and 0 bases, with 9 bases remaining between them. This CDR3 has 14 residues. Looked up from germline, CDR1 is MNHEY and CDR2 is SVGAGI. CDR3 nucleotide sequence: TGTGCCAGCAGCTTTCGCGACTCTGGAAACACCATATATTTT. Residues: CASSFRDSGNTIYF.

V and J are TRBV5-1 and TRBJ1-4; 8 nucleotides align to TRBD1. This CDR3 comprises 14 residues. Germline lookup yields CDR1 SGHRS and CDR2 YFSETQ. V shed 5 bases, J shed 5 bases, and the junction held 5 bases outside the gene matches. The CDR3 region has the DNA TGCGCCAGCAGGGAACAGGGGGGAAATGAAAAACTGTTTTTT. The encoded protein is CASREQGGNEKLFF.

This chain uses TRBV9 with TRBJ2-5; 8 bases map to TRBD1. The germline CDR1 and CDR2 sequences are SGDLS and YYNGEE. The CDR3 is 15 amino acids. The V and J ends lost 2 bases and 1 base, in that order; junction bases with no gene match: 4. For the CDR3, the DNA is TGTGCCAGCAGCGTCATGGGACAGGCCCAAGAGACCCAGTACTTC. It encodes CASSVMGQAQETQYF.

The CDR3 here is CASSGEADRHSEAFF. The DNA of the CDR3 is TGCGCCAGCAGTGGGGAGGCGGACAGGCACAGTGAAGCTTTCTTT. The rearrangement links TRBV10-2 to TRBJ1-1, with TRBD1 matching 7 bases. J gave up 7 bases and V 4 bases, and 12 bases lay outside the gene matches. The CDR3 consists of 15 residues. Germline loops: CDR1 WSHSY, CDR2 SAAADI.

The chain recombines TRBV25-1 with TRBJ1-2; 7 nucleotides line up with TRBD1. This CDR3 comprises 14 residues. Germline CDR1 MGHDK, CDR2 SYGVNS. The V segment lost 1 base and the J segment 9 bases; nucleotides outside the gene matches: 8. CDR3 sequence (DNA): TGTGCCAGCAGTGAATTCCTTCAGGGGGTAAGCTACACCTTC. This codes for CASSEFLQGVSYTF.

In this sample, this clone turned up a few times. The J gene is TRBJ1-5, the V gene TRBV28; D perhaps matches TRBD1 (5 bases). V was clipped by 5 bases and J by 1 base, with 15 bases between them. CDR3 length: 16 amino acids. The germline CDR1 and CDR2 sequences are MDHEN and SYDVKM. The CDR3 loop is CASSPPEQASNQPQHF. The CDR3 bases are TGTGCCAGCAGTCCCCCCGAACAGGCCAGCAATCAGCCCCAGCATTTT.